The 11 T cell receptor beta chains in this list originate from one sample, sequenced in a study of cytomegalovirus exposure and HLA in healthy donors. PCR was performed using 60 Vbeta and 13 Jbeta primers. This table comes from immunoSEQ multiplex PCR, and its TCRdb copy is limited to in-frame clones, with some not included. The sample yields 97,000 or so clones, less than 90% seen once. Input material: PBMCs. Every receptor here comes from a man between 40 and 49 years old in good health and CMV-seronegative.

The V and J genes are TRBV7-2 and TRBJ2-7, with a tentative D call TRBD1 (5 bases). The V end was cut by 4 bases, the J end by 6 bases, with 16 bases between. Germline values: CDR1 SGHTA, CDR2 FQGNSA. The CDR3 sequence is 14 residues long. The CDR3: CASSSQGLSLEQYF. The CDR3 coding sequence is TGTGCCAGCAGCTCCCAGGGTCTTAGCCTCGAGCAGTACTTC.

The rearrangement links TRBV11-2 to TRBJ2-1; TRBD2 agrees at 7 bases. V lost 5 bases, J lost 9 bases, and 10 bases stayed unmatched. The CDR3 runs 14 residues. Germline CDR1 reads SGHAT; CDR2 reads FQNNGV. CDR3 region: CASSPLGGVVEQFF. CDR3 sequence (DNA): TGTGCCAGCAGCCCCCTGGGGGGGGTGGTTGAGCAGTTCTTC.

This clone was seen once. The chain employs TRBV18 and TRBJ2-1; D may be TRBD1 (5 bases). Trimming cost V 5 bases and J 6 bases, with 20 bases left between them. The V gene's germline CDR1 is KGHSH and CDR2 LQKENI. This CDR3 region has 16 residues. The CDR3 DNA is TGTGCCAGCTCAAGGGGTCCCCCAGTCGAGGCCAATGAGCAGTTCTTC. It codes for CASSRGPPVEANEQFF.

In this sample, this clone turned up once. The chain recombines TRBV11-1 with TRBJ2-3; 12 bases agree with TRBD2. The J segment lost 0 bases and the V segment lost 4 bases, leaving 8 bases of the junction unmatched. CDR1 SGHAT and CDR2 FQDESV come from the germline V gene (reference sequence). This CDR3 contains 18 residues. Here the CDR3 reads CASSSGLAGMASTDTQYF. In DNA form, the CDR3 reads TGTGCCAGCAGCTCAGGACTAGCGGGGATGGCCAGCACAGATACGCAGTATTTT.

The gene calls are TRBV11-3 and TRBJ2-1, with TRBD1 matching 8 bases. V gave up 3 bases and J gave up 3 bases; unmatched junction bases: 4. The germline gives CDR1 SGHNT, CDR2 YENEEA. The CDR3 extends over 15 amino acids. As DNA, the CDR3 is TGTGCCAGCAGCTTCCGACAGGGGATCTACAATGAGCAGTTCTTC. Its protein product is CASSFRQGIYNEQFF. The complete variable domain, with remaining parts taken from reference TRBV11-3 and TRBJ2-1, reads EAGVVQSPRYKIIEKKQPVAFWCNPISGHNTLYWYLQNLGQGPELLIRYENEEAVDDSQLPKDRFSAERLKGVDSTLKIQPAELGDSAVYLCASSFRQGIYNEQFFGPGTRLTVL.

The gene calls are TRBV9 and TRBJ2-3; D unclear. Germline V gene lookup returns CDR1 SGDLS and CDR2 YYNGEE. Trimming left V 3 bases short and J 1 base short, with 3 bases between. The CDR3 consists of 12 residues. Written as DNA, the CDR3 is TGTGCCAGCAGCGGGCGCACAGATACGCAGTATTTT. Translation gives CASSGRTDTQYF. Supplemented by reference TRBV9 and TRBJ2-3, the full variable domain reads DSGVTQTPKHLITATGQRVTLRCSPRSGDLSVYWYQQSLDQGLQFLIQYYNGEERAKGNILERFSAQQFPDLHSELNLSSLELGDSALYFCASSGRTDTQYFGPGTRLTVL.

This clone was seen only once. V gene TRBV4-1 combines with J gene TRBJ1-1; D is ambiguous. The CDR3 is 11 residues long. The V end lost 1 base, the J end lost 7 bases, and 4 bases lay between the germline ends. CDR1 is MGHRA, CDR2 YSYEKL, per germline. CDR3 amino acids: CASSQGVEAFF. The CDR3 coding sequence is TGCGCCAGCAGCCAAGGAGTTGAAGCTTTCTTT.

This rearrangement joins TRBV5-1 to TRBJ2-1; 8 bases agree with TRBD1. The CDR3 is made up of 15 amino acids. Germline CDR1 is SGHRS and CDR2 is YFSETQ. V lost 1 base to trimming and J lost 7 bases; unmatched junction nucleotides: 7. The CDR3 DNA sequence: TGCGCCAGCAGCTTGAGGGCAGGGGGCTTAAATGAGCAGTTCTTC. This translates into CASSLRAGGLNEQFF.

The rearrangement links TRBV11-3 to TRBJ2-3; 7 bases match TRBD1. After removal of 2 bases from V and 0 bases from J, the junction contained 2 bases not matched to a gene. Germline V gene data show CDR1 as SGHNT and CDR2 as YENEEA. The CDR3 spans 15 residues. CDR3 in amino acids: CASSLTGVSTDTQYF. CDR3 in DNA: TGTGCCAGCAGCTTAACAGGGGTTAGCACAGATACGCAGTATTTT.

This chain joins TRBV28 and TRBJ1-1; D is ambiguous. Germline V gene lookup returns CDR1 MDHEN and CDR2 SYDVKM. Deletions cut 4 bases from V and 0 bases from J, with 6 bases between. This CDR3 region has 13 residues. For the CDR3, the DNA is TGTGCCAGCAGTTCTACAGTGAACACTGAAGCTTTCTTT. Protein: CASSSTVNTEAFF.

This clone occurred once. CDR3 coding DNA: TGCGCCAGCAGCAATTTTATGAGGGATAATTCACCCCTCCACTTT. Residues: CASSNFMRDNSPLHF. The rearrangement uses TRBV5-1 and TRBJ1-6; D unclear. Trimming left V 4 bases short and J 5 bases short, with 13 bases between. This CDR3 is 15 amino acids long. Germline V lookup: CDR1 SGHRS, CDR2 YFSETQ.